This T cell receptor (beta chain) was retrieved from a study of chemoradiotherapy in HPV16-positive cancers. Of note for this clone: Its antigen is as yet unknown.

Study-wide findings and caveats: HPV-responsive T-cell expansion during chemoradiotherapy was linked to improved recurrence-free survival in HPV16-positive patients. Only a couple of HPV16-positive patients supplied the functional HPV-specificity definition.

Measured with immunoSEQ multiplex PCR; TCRdb has only the in-frame clones, and not every one. The data show about 14,000 clones, with roughly 90% seen just once and roughly 2.5% held by the top ten. CDR3 length: 17 amino acids. The trim removed 2 bases at V and 2 bases at J, leaving 8 bases unmatched. Germline V CDR1 and CDR2: MNHNS, SASEGT. The source of this sequence is a human donor with HPV-associated anogenital cancer. The sample was blood, taken from a patient who underwent chemoradiotherapy. The V call is TRBV6-1, the J call TRBJ2-7; 11 bases line up with TRBD1. CDR3 in DNA: TGTGCCAGCAGTGAAATAACCGGGACAGGGGGGACCTACGAGCAGTACTTC. It codes for CASSEITGTGGTYEQYF.